Given below is one T cell receptor (beta chain) in context. Its target is unknown. With 1 base removed from V and 0 bases from J, the gap between germline ends came to 3 bases. Germline V CDR1 and CDR2: GTSNPN, SVGIG (reference sequence). CDR3 size: 12 residues. The data belong to a study of T cells in localized non-small cell lung cancer. Study-wide findings and caveats: Out of the top 100 tumor clones, a median about 58 were seen in adjacent lung. Clonality of T cells reached its maximum in uninvolved adjacent lung, surpassing tumor.

Sequencing used immunoSEQ multiplex PCR; TCRdb keeps in-frame clones, though not all of them. The table shows thousands of clones, with 20% to 25% occurring only once. The chain is built from TRBV30 and TRBJ1-1; D not certain. The receptor's source is a man aged 40 to 70 with stage II lung adenocarcinoma. The specimen comprised lung tumor tissue, sampled before any cancer treatment. CDR3 nucleotides: TGTGCCTGGAGTGATATGAACACTGAAGCTTTCTTT. Amino acid sequence: CAWSDMNTEAFF.